This passage covers 30 T cell receptor beta chains from one sample sequenced in a study of Ad26.COV2.S vaccination and SARS-CoV-2 variants. Generated by immunoSEQ multiplex PCR, the TCRdb table keeps only in-frame clones and is missing some. The sample has fewer than 800,000 clones; around 89% are singletons. Treatment specified: 19 received Ad26.COV2.S at low or high dose, single or two shots; about 5 received placebo; per-sample allocation not given. Day 63 following the first vaccine or placebo injection was when the samples were taken. Sample: peripheral blood, taken in a trial of Ad26.COV2.S vaccine versus placebo. All receptors come from a person aged 18 to 59 who received the Ad26.COV2.S COVID-19 vaccine or a placebo.

The chain links TRBV11-1 to TRBJ2-7, with TRBD2 matching 10 bases. After removal of 3 bases from V and 3 bases from J, the junction contained 5 bases not matched to a gene. The CDR3 is made up of 15 amino acids. Germline CDR1 is SGHAT and CDR2 is FQDESV (reference sequence). In DNA form, the CDR3 reads TGTGCCAGCAGCTTTAGGCCTAGCGGGGGCTACGAGCAGTACTTC. This translates into CASSFRPSGGYEQYF.

The gene calls are TRBV6-5 and TRBJ1-2; 7 bases are a match to TRBD1. This CDR3 spans 13 amino acids. J lost 4 bases, V lost 6 bases, and 5 bases had no gene match. From germline, CDR1 is MNHEY and CDR2 SVGAGI. The CDR3 is CASSRDSFYGYTF. CDR3 nucleotides: TGTGCCAGCAGCAGGGACAGCTTCTATGGCTACACCTTC.

The V gene is TRBV3-1 (or the pseudogene TRBV3-2), the J gene TRBJ2-1; D remains ambiguous. This CDR3 comprises 14 residues. Germline CDR1 reads LGHDT; CDR2 reads YNNKEL (reference sequence). Trimming shortened V by 0 bases and J by 11 bases, and 14 bases separated the two germline ends. For the CDR3, the DNA is TGTGCCAGCAGCCAAGATGTTCCCACAGCTAAGCAGTTCTTC. It is translated as CASSQDVPTAKQFF.

V usage is TRBV7-9 and J usage is TRBJ2-7; D is unresolved. Germline CDR1 is SEHNR and CDR2 is FQNEAQ (reference sequence). V was cut by 1 base and J by 6 bases, with 13 bases left in between. The CDR3 runs 14 residues. The CDR3 DNA is TGTGCCAGCAGCTTAGATACCTTGGAGCGCGAGCAGTACTTC. This translates into CASSLDTLEREQYF.

The chain carries TRBV11-2 and TRBJ2-1, with 7 bases fitting TRBD2. Trimming removed 6 bases from V and 7 bases from J; junction bases left unmatched: 12. The CDR3 consists of 15 residues. Germline values: CDR1 SGHAT, CDR2 FQNNGV. The DNA of the CDR3 is TGTGCCAGCAGTCAAGCGGGGATCGTCAGTAATGAGCAGTTCTTC. Protein product: CASSQAGIVSNEQFF.

A single count supports this clone. The chain combines TRBV6-1 with TRBJ1-1; possible D gene TRBD1, 5 bases. Germline CDR1 reads MNHNS; CDR2 reads SASEGT. The germline V and J ends were trimmed by 2 bases and 3 bases, with 10 bases remaining between them. The CDR3 totals 14 residues. CDR3 DNA sequence: TGTGCCAGCAGTGAACACGGGGGGGACACTGAAGCTTTCTTT. This gives the protein CASSEHGGDTEAFF.

Worth noting for this clone: A junction boundary mismatches the germline segment, possibly from a read error. The chain recombines TRBV7-7 with TRBJ2-7; weak D call: TRBD2 (5 bases). Per germline, CDR1 SSHAT and CDR2 FNYEAQ (reference sequence). There are 13 residues in the CDR3. This chain's CDR3 is CASSREREGEQYF. In DNA, the CDR3 is TGTGCTAGCAGCCGAGAACGTGAGGGCGAGCAGTACTTC.

CDR3 loop: CAWSVGVSGQETQYF. CDR3 DNA: TGTGCCTGGAGTGTAGGAGTCAGTGGCCAAGAGACCCAGTACTTC. The genes are TRBV30 and TRBJ2-5, with no clear D. The V gene lost 0 bases and the J gene lost 1 base, with 12 bases spanning the gap. The CDR3 loop spans 15 amino acids. The germline V gene encodes CDR1 GTSNPN and CDR2 SVGIG (reference sequence).

The chain carries TRBV7-9 and TRBJ2-7; 8 nucleotides agree with TRBD1. Per germline, CDR1 SEHNR and CDR2 FQNEAQ (reference sequence). The ends lost 6 bases at V and 2 bases at J; junction bases unmatched: 6. This CDR3 has 14 amino acids. The CDR3 spells CASSLRGRPYEQYF. Here the CDR3 DNA reads TGTGCCAGCAGTCTCAGGGGGCGCCCCTACGAGCAGTACTTC.

CDR3 protein: CASSLGGAGAGGYTF. Written as DNA, the CDR3 is TGTGCCAGCAGCTTAGGGGGGGCAGGGGCTGGTGGCTACACCTTC. The chain joins TRBV7-2 to TRBJ1-2; TRBD1 is a possible D gene (6 bases). The germline V and J ends were trimmed by 1 base and 7 bases, with 16 bases remaining between them. Germline CDR1 SGHTA, CDR2 FQGNSA. The CDR3 is made up of 15 amino acids. The whole variable domain, filled in from reference TRBV7-2 and TRBJ1-2, reads GAGVSQSPSNKVTEKGKDVELRCDPISGHTALYWYRQSLGQGLEFLIYFQGNSAPDKSGLPSDRFSAERTGGSVSTLTIQRTQQEDSAVYLCASSLGGAGAGGYTFGSGTRLTVV.

V is TRBV18 and J is TRBJ1-4, with 9 positions matching TRBD1. The CDR3 loop spans 15 amino acids. V shed 3 bases, J shed 3 bases, and the junction held 2 bases outside the gene matches. The V gene's germline CDR1 is KGHSH and CDR2 LQKENI. CDR3 sequence: CASSPRQGANEKLFF. The CDR3 DNA reads TGTGCCAGCTCACCGCGACAGGGGGCTAATGAAAAACTGTTTTTT.

The chain links TRBV4-2 to TRBJ2-3; D unclear. With 4 bases removed from V and 3 bases from J, the gap between germline ends came to 5 bases. Germline values: CDR1 LGHNA, CDR2 YNFKEQ. This CDR3 contains 12 residues. The CDR3 DNA reads as TGTGCCAGCAGCCTTGGTACAGATACGCAGTATTTT. It yields the protein CASSLGTDTQYF.

In regard to this clone: Other nucleotide sequences from this sample produce the same CDR3. The chain is built from TRBV29-1 and TRBJ2-5; the D call may be TRBD1 or TRBD2 (6 bases each). Per the germline V gene, CDR1 is SQVTM and CDR2 is ANQGSEA. V was cut by 6 bases and J by 2 bases, with 10 bases left in between. This CDR3 contains 12 residues. The CDR3: CSVQGLQETQYF. The DNA of the CDR3 is TGCAGCGTACAGGGACTTCAAGAGACCCAGTACTTC. The full variable domain, rest sourced from reference TRBV29-1 and TRBJ2-5, is SAVISQKPSRDICQRGTSLTIQCQVDSQVTMMFWYRQQPGQSLTLIATANQGSEATYESGFVIDKFPISRPNLTFSTLTVSNMSPEDSSIYLCSVQGLQETQYFGPGTRLLVL.

The V gene is TRBV27, the J gene TRBJ2-5, with TRBD2 matching 15 bases. The CDR3 extends over 17 amino acids. J was trimmed by 4 bases and V by 4 bases; bases with no gene match: 7. Germline CDR1 MNHEY, CDR2 SMNVEV (reference sequence). The CDR3 is CASSSPGLAGGRETQYF. For the CDR3, the DNA is TGTGCCAGCAGTTCGCCGGGACTAGCGGGGGGTCGAGAGACCCAGTACTTC.

The gene calls are TRBV2 and TRBJ1-5; the D is unclear. The ends were cut back, 4 bases at V and 11 bases at J, with 15 bases in the middle. The CDR3 is 13 amino acids. CDR1 is SNHLY, CDR2 FYNNEI, per germline. Written as DNA, the CDR3 is TGTGCCAGCAGTGCTGGGCTCATCGGGACCCAGCATTTT. This gives the protein CASSAGLIGTQHF.

V and J are TRBV6-5 and TRBJ2-7; possible D gene TRBD2, 6 bases. The V gene lost 4 bases and the J gene lost 0 bases, with 16 bases spanning the gap. CDR3 length: 16 residues. Per the germline V gene, CDR1 is MNHEY and CDR2 is SVGAGI. The CDR3 DNA sequence: TGTGCCAGCAGTTTCGGAGGGCAAAGGGGCTCCTACGAGCAGTACTTC. It encodes CASSFGGQRGSYEQYF.

The J gene is TRBJ2-3, the V gene TRBV7-9; 10 bases line up with TRBD2. The CDR3 length is 15 residues. Per the germline V gene, CDR1 is SEHNR and CDR2 is FQNEAQ (reference sequence). The V and J ends lost 5 bases and 2 bases, in that order; junction bases with no gene match: 4. This CDR3 is CASSELAGHTDTQYF. The DNA of the CDR3 is TGTGCCAGCAGCGAACTAGCGGGACACACAGATACGCAGTATTTT.

The chain has TRBV25-1 and TRBJ2-6; 8 bases line up with TRBD1. Germline CDR1 is MGHDK and CDR2 is SYGVNS. This CDR3 spans 16 amino acids. V gave up 0 bases and J gave up 8 bases; unmatched junction bases: 6. In nucleotides, the CDR3 is TGTGCCAGCAGTGAATATAGGACAGGGAGCCCCAACGTCCTGACTTTC. Translating it yields CASSEYRTGSPNVLTF.

As DNA, the CDR3 is TGTGCCAGCAGCGAGGGCTCCTACGAGCAGTACTTC. Amino acids: CASSEGSYEQYF. The chain uses TRBV7-6 and TRBJ2-7, with D maybe TRBD2 (5 bases). Trimming left V 5 bases short and J 0 bases short, with 5 bases between. CDR3 length: 12 amino acids. The germline CDR1 and CDR2 sequences are SGHVS and FNYEAQ.

A remark on this clone: Other DNA sequences in the same sample also yield this CDR3. The chain is built from TRBV5-1 and TRBJ2-7; 7 nucleotides match TRBD1. Trimming at V came to 4 bases and at J to 4 bases, leaving 8 bases not matched to a gene. Germline V gene data show CDR1 as SGHRS and CDR2 as YFSETQ. The CDR3 contains 14 residues. The CDR3 loop is CASSRGQVSYEQYF. For the CDR3, the DNA is TGCGCCAGCAGCCGAGGACAGGTCTCGTACGAGCAGTACTTC.

This chain connects TRBV27 to TRBJ2-7; maybe TRBD1 (7 bases). V lost 6 bases to trimming and J lost 4 bases, with 13 bases between them. This CDR3 comprises 13 residues. Germline values: CDR1 MNHEY, CDR2 SMNVEV (reference sequence). The CDR3 DNA follows: TGTGCCAGCAGCAACAGGGGAGGTTACGAGCAGTACTTC. This translates into CASSNRGGYEQYF.

This chain links TRBV2 with TRBJ1-4, with 7 bases identical to TRBD1. Germline V gene lookup returns CDR1 SNHLY and CDR2 FYNNEI. The CDR3 is 15 amino acids. The J segment lost 7 bases and the V segment lost 5 bases, leaving 10 bases of the junction unmatched. Here the CDR3 DNA reads TGTGCCAGCAGTCGACCAGGGGGTCGGTCTGAAAAACTGTTTTTT. This gives the protein CASSRPGGRSEKLFF.

A remark on this clone: The same CDR3 also results from other DNA sequences found in this sample. The V and J genes are TRBV5-1 and TRBJ2-2; D gene unclear. The CDR3 length is 14 residues. Germline V CDR1 and CDR2: SGHRS, YFSETQ. Trimming pared 0 bases from V and 1 base from J, leaving 4 bases between. DNA for the CDR3: TGCGCCAGCAGCTTGGGACAGAACACCGGGGAGCTGTTTTTT. This translates into CASSLGQNTGELFF.

In DNA, the CDR3 is TGCGCCAGCAGCCAATTCGGAGCGGGGGGTCAAGAGACCCAGTACTTC. This gives the protein CASSQFGAGGQETQYF. This chain links TRBV4-3 with TRBJ2-5, with 9 bases aligning to TRBD2. J gave up 2 bases and V 2 bases, and 6 bases lay outside the gene matches. The germline CDR1 and CDR2 sequences are LGHNA and YSLEER. The CDR3 loop spans 16 amino acids.

V is TRBV9 and J is TRBJ2-1, with D possibly matching TRBD1 (5 bases). The CDR3 has 14 residues. CDR1 and CDR2 from the germline V gene are SGDLS and YYNGEE. V was cut by 3 bases and J by 6 bases, with 13 bases left in between. The CDR3 bases are TGTGCCAGCAGCGGCCGACAGACGGGCAATGAGCAGTTCTTC. Amino acids: CASSGRQTGNEQFF.

The chain couples TRBV25-1 to TRBJ1-2; maybe TRBD1 (5 bases). The CDR3 sequence is 12 residues long. Germline CDR1 reads MGHDK; CDR2 reads SYGVNS. V lost 8 bases to trimming and J lost 7 bases, with 14 bases between them. The CDR3 region has the DNA TGTGCCAGCTCCCAAGGGGTGCTTGGCTACACCTTC. Its translation is CASSQGVLGYTF.

The chain is built from TRBV19 and TRBJ1-5, with a weak D call TRBD1 (6 bases). V lost 3 bases and J 4 bases, leaving 16 bases between the germline ends. The germline V gene has CDR1 LNHDA and CDR2 SQIVND (reference sequence). CDR3 size: 16 residues. The chain's CDR3 is CASSMADSHFNQPQHF. CDR3 nucleotide sequence: TGTGCCAGTAGTATGGCGGACAGTCACTTTAATCAGCCCCAGCATTTT.

The J gene is TRBJ1-3, the V gene TRBV30; TRBD1 aligns across 8 bases. This CDR3 spans 14 amino acids. J gave up 4 bases and V 3 bases, and 5 bases lay outside the gene matches. From germline, CDR1 is GTSNPN and CDR2 SVGIG (reference sequence). This CDR3 reads CAWRPGQGGNTIYF. CDR3 nucleotides: TGTGCCTGGAGGCCTGGACAGGGCGGAAACACCATATATTTT.

This sequence joins TRBV18 and TRBJ1-3; 7 positions match TRBD1. J lost 0 bases, V lost 0 bases, and 11 bases had no gene match. Germline CDR1 is KGHSH and CDR2 is LQKENI. This CDR3 has 19 amino acids. CDR3 loop: CASSPPGRQGASSGNTIYF. The CDR3 region has the DNA TGTGCCAGCTCACCACCGGGCCGACAGGGCGCGAGCTCTGGAAACACCATATATTTT.

J is TRBJ2-1 and V is TRBV9; 8 bases agree with TRBD1. Per germline, CDR1 SGDLS and CDR2 YYNGEE. The V segment lost 0 bases and the J segment 5 bases; nucleotides outside the gene matches: 13. The CDR3 extends over 18 amino acids. The CDR3 spells CASSVAGQGAGWDNEQFF. The CDR3 region has the DNA TGTGCCAGCAGCGTAGCAGGCCAGGGGGCGGGTTGGGACAATGAGCAGTTCTTC.